Below, 8 T cell receptor beta chains from the same sample are listed, as sequenced in a study of blood T cell repertoires in COVID-19 (dated by TCRdb to about 2020). To prepare the library, the immunoSEQ multiplex PCR assay was applied. TCRdb carries this immuneACCESS record with in-frame sequences only. Its versions omit some clonotypes, under half of them owing to an unresolved V gene in the studies checked, with the rest unexplained. The sample records some 240,000 clones, 81% of which are singletons. Roughly 7.4% of the sample rests with the top ten. The sequenced sample consisted of peripheral blood. These receptors were taken from an elderly woman with COVID-19, enrolled during active disease.

The table lists this clone with many counts. This sequence joins TRBV9 and TRBJ2-6; 11 bases are a match to TRBD2. V dropped 4 bases and J dropped 0; count of bases not matched to a gene: 3. The CDR3 has 17 amino acids. Germline values: CDR1 SGDLS, CDR2 YYNGEE. CDR3 bases: TGTGCCAGCAGCACGACTAGCGGGGCCTCTGGGGCCAACGTCCTGACTTTC. Translation: CASSTTSGASGANVLTF. Combining the CDR3 with reference TRBV9 and TRBJ2-6 gives the whole variable domain DSGVTQTPKHLITATGQRVTLRCSPRSGDLSVYWYQQSLDQGLQFLIQYYNGEERAKGNILERFSAQQFPDLHSELNLSSLELGDSALYFCASSTTSGASGANVLTFGAGSRLTVL.

The chain joins TRBV10-3 to TRBJ1-2; 11 bases are a match to TRBD1. The CDR3 sequence is 15 residues long. J was trimmed by 3 bases and V by 5 bases; bases with no gene match: 5. CDR1 and CDR2 (germline): ENHRY, SYGVKD. As DNA, the CDR3 is TGTGCCATCAGTCATCGGGACAGGGGGGACTATGGCTACACCTTC. This gives the protein CAISHRDRGDYGYTF.

This clone has just one count. The chain links TRBV28 to TRBJ2-1, with D possibly TRBD1 on 7 matching bases. This CDR3 has 14 residues. V lost 5 bases to trimming and J lost 9 bases, with 17 bases between them. CDR1 and CDR2 (germline): MDHEN, SYDVKM. The CDR3 reads CASSPQLEGAEQFF. The CDR3 DNA sequence: TGTGCCAGCAGTCCTCAACTGGAGGGGGCTGAGCAGTTCTTC.

This clone was picked up a small number of times. This chain links TRBV18 with TRBJ2-5; maybe TRBD1 (5 bases). CDR1 and CDR2 (germline): KGHSH, LQKENI. The CDR3 length is 13 residues. V lost 2 bases and J lost 2, with 6 bases in between. CDR3 protein: CASSPRQQETQYF. For the CDR3, the DNA is TGTGCCAGCTCACCAAGACAGCAAGAGACCCAGTACTTC.

This clone appeared a single time. The V gene is TRBV10-3, the J gene TRBJ1-1, with TRBD1 matching 11 bases. CDR3 length equals 15 residues. Losses at the gene ends were 2 bases for V and 4 bases for J; bases not matched to a gene: 3. Germline V gene data show CDR1 as ENHRY and CDR2 as SYGVKD. The CDR3 protein is CAISETGTGGTEAFF. CDR3 nucleotide sequence: TGTGCCATCAGTGAGACCGGGACAGGGGGCACTGAAGCTTTCTTT.

The V gene is TRBV18, the J gene TRBJ1-2; 8 bases line up with TRBD1. Germline V CDR1 and CDR2: KGHSH, LQKENI. The CDR3 covers 16 residues. The V and J ends lost 2 bases and 4 bases, in that order; junction bases with no gene match: 9. The CDR3: CASSPSGQEGVYGYTF. In nucleotides, the CDR3 is TGTGCCAGCTCACCATCGGGACAGGAGGGAGTCTATGGCTACACCTTC.

A single count supports this clone. The J gene is TRBJ1-2, the V gene TRBV29-1; D ambiguous. V was clipped by 6 bases and J by 5 bases, with 13 bases between them. CDR3 length: 12 amino acids. Germline CDR1 reads SQVTM; CDR2 reads ANQGSEA. CDR3 residues: CSVAEGQYGYTF. The DNA for the CDR3 is TGCAGCGTCGCTGAGGGCCAGTATGGCTACACCTTC.

This chain uses TRBV6-5 with TRBJ2-7; possibly TRBD2 for D (5 bases). Deletions cut 6 bases from V and 2 bases from J, with 17 bases between. This CDR3 contains 15 residues. Germline V gives CDR1 MNHEY, CDR2 SVGAGI. The CDR3 loop is CASSRTFPVAYEQYF. The CDR3 region has the DNA TGTGCCAGCAGCCGGACTTTTCCCGTCGCCTACGAGCAGTACTTC.